This TCR beta chain was captured in a study of blood T cell repertoires in COVID-19. The germline V gene encodes CDR1 SGDLS and CDR2 YYNGEE. V lost 6 bases and J lost 7; bases outside the gene matches: 8. The CDR3 is 15 residues long. TCRdb's copy holds only in-frame clones and misses some; the assay was immunoSEQ multiplex PCR. There are around 250,000 clones in the sample; approximately 91% occur only once, and approximately 0.85% lies in the top ten. The sample consisted of peripheral blood. This TCR was recovered from a middle-aged woman who had recovered from COVID-19. The chain employs TRBV9 and TRBJ2-1, with 12 bases identical to TRBD2. The CDR3 here is CASNPEGLAGNEQFF. DNA for the CDR3: TGTGCCAGCAACCCTGAAGGACTAGCGGGGAATGAGCAGTTCTTC. The full variable domain, in which reference TRBV9 and TRBJ2-1 provide the parts outside the CDR3, is DSGVTQTPKHLITATGQRVTLRCSPRSGDLSVYWYQQSLDQGLQFLIQYYNGEERAKGNILERFSAQQFPDLHSELNLSSLELGDSALYFCASNPEGLAGNEQFFGPGTRLTVL.